This T cell receptor (beta chain) was sequenced during a study of immune reconstitution after stem cell transplant in scleroderma listed by TCRdb under 2017. In its sample, this clonotype comes out as medium-sized (0.01 to 0.1%). Its antigen is not yet known. No base quality information exists; no much larger clone differs at one position. Measured from the cysteine to the phenylalanine, the CDR3 is 14 residues long. Here the CDR3 DNA is all that survives: 42 bases in frame from base 1. CDR1 and CDR2, looked up from the germline V gene, are MNHEY and SVGEGT. Here V drops 8 bases and J drops 2 bases, and the junction holds 7 bases not matched to any gene. Library prep was done by RT-PCR. Sequencing relied on an Illumina MiSeq. In TCRdb, the public reads were trimmed at Q25 with fastp and aligned with MiXCR, with productive beta chains retained. Every distinct CDR3 protein forms one entry, paired with its most common genes and DNA. This sample holds approximately 3,000 distinct CDR3 sequences; roughly 3.9% were observed only once. Clones ranked in the top ten supply under 3.5% of the sample.

Sampling was carried out before or after autologous hematopoietic stem cell transplantation (not recorded which). The rearranged segments are TRBV6-2 or TRBV6-3 and TRBJ1-2; 8 bases in the middle match TRBD1. The TCR sequence derives from a human donor with systemic sclerosis. The DNA reads as follows: TGTGCCAGCGGACAGGGCTGGGAGAACTATGGCTACACCTTC. Its protein is CASGQGWENYGYTF.